These 27 T cell receptor beta chains were sequenced from one sample in a study of regulatory T cells in long-lasting Graves disease. TCR beta libraries were built with iRepertoire HTBI primers and Arm-PCR of CDR3 regions. Using its own MiXCR run on the multiplex PCR reads, TCRdb lists one record per CDR3 protein. The sample includes 350,000 to 450,000 distinct CDR3 sequences, over 15% of them seen just once. Time point of the sample: newly diagnosed GD, antithyroid drugs for less than 3 months. PBMCs were the source of the RNA used for TCR sequencing. These data were also reused for a study on T cells in Graves' hyperthyroidism and ophthalmopathy.

This material consisted of peripheral blood mononuclear cells (PBMCs), taken at new diagnosis, from a patient treated with antithyroid drugs. The receptors shown here come from a middle-aged man with Graves disease.

This clonotype was recorded at least ten times. The V call is TRBV30, the J call TRBJ2-5; no definite D call. Germline lookup yields CDR1 GTSNPN and CDR2 SVGIG (reference sequence). V was trimmed by 3 bases and J by 4 bases, leaving 6 bases between them. The CDR3 loop spans 11 amino acids. Here the CDR3 reads CAWRPSETQYF. Here the CDR3 DNA reads TGTGCCTGGAGGCCCTCAGAGACCCAGTACTTC.

V and J are TRBV27 and TRBJ2-3, with a tentative D call TRBD1 (6 bases). The germline CDR1 and CDR2 sequences are MNHEY and SMNVEV (reference sequence). Trimming removed 7 bases at V and 0 bases at J, with 20 bases between. The CDR3 has 17 residues. For the CDR3, the DNA is TGTGCCAGCACCGACCTTGGGGGCAGGGGAAGCACAGATACGCAGTATTTT. This codes for CASTDLGGRGSTDTQYF.

This clonotype was recorded many times. V gene TRBV27 combines with J gene TRBJ1-6; no definite D call. CDR1 is MNHEY, CDR2 SMNVEV, per germline (reference sequence). The V and J ends lost 5 bases and 9 bases respectively, with 8 bases between them. The CDR3 sequence is 12 residues long. The CDR3 sequence: CASSVYGSPLHF. The CDR3 DNA is TGTGCCAGCAGTGTGTATGGTTCACCCCTCCACTTT.

This clonotype was counted at least ten times. The genes are TRBV4-2 and TRBJ2-5, with 11 positions matching TRBD2. Germline V lookup: CDR1 LGHNA, CDR2 YNFKEQ. The CDR3 covers 16 residues. V shed 2 bases and J 3 bases; nucleotides not matched to a gene: 5. CDR3 protein: CASSQSSGGYKETQYF. As DNA, the CDR3 is TGTGCCAGCAGCCAATCTAGCGGGGGGTATAAAGAGACCCAGTACTTC.

This clonotype was seen more than once but under ten times. CDR3 sequence reads: CASSYSPGDRGFGQPQHF. The CDR3 nucleotides are TGTGCCAGCAGTTACTCTCCGGGGGACAGGGGATTCGGTCAGCCCCAGCATTTT. This rearrangement joins TRBV6-5 to TRBJ1-5, with TRBD1 matching 10 bases. The germline gives CDR1 MNHEY, CDR2 SVGAGI. The CDR3 runs to 18 residues. Trimming cost V 0 bases and J 6 bases; bases outside gene matches: 11.

This clonotype was seen more than once but under ten times. This rearrangement joins TRBV19 to TRBJ2-3; a weak D match, TRBD2 (5 bases). The germline V and J ends were trimmed by 3 bases and 4 bases, with 8 bases remaining between them. CDR1 LNHDA and CDR2 SQIVND come from the germline V gene (reference sequence). The CDR3 length is 13 residues. The CDR3 sequence is CASSMMRADTQYF. CDR3 DNA sequence: TGTGCCAGTAGTATGATGAGGGCAGATACGCAGTATTTT.

This clonotype was found once. The rearrangement joins TRBV7-9 to TRBJ2-2; D is undetermined. Germline CDR1 SEHNR, CDR2 FQNEAQ (reference sequence). CDR3 length: 15 residues. The germline V and J ends were trimmed by 2 bases and 0 bases, with 7 bases remaining between them. The CDR3 sequence: CASSLIGANTGELFF. DNA of the CDR3: TGTGCCAGCAGCTTAATCGGAGCGAACACCGGGGAGCTGTTTTTT.

In the case of this clonotype: This sequence may be a read error, since a much larger clone differs from it by one base. The chain links TRBV20-1 to TRBJ2-5, with 8 bases aligning to TRBD2. Germline V gene data show CDR1 as DFQATT and CDR2 as SNEGSKA (reference sequence). The CDR3 spans 14 residues. The CDR3 DNA is TGCAGTGCTAGAGTCGGGGGGGATAAAGAGACCCGGTACTTC. Its protein is CSARVGGDKETRYF.

This clonotype was detected ten times or more. Germline is not matched at one junction end, which may reflect a read error. This chain joins TRBV7-9 and TRBJ2-7; 8 positions match TRBD2. The CDR3 covers 14 residues. CDR1 SEHNR and CDR2 FQNEAQ come from the germline V gene (reference sequence). DNA for the CDR3: TGTGCCAGCAGTTTAGCGGGGTCGGCTTACGAGCAGTACTTC. It yields the protein CASSLAGSAYEQYF.

The sample holds many counts of this clonotype. DNA of the CDR3: TGTGCCAGCAGTTATGACGGCAACACTGAAGCTTTCTTT. Translated, it gives CASSYDGNTEAFF. The rearrangement joins TRBV6-5 to TRBJ1-1; no clear D gene. Per the germline V gene, CDR1 is MNHEY and CDR2 is SVGAGI. There are 13 residues in the CDR3. Between the trimmed V and J ends, which lost 3 bases and 2 bases, there was a span of 7 bases.

The table lists this clonotype with many counts. V and J are TRBV28 and TRBJ2-7; perhaps TRBD1 as D (6 bases). The ends were cut back, 10 bases at V and 6 bases at J, with 16 bases in the middle. From germline, CDR1 is MDHEN and CDR2 SYDVKM. The CDR3 runs to 12 residues. The CDR3 loop reads CAITGSLGEQYF. Here the CDR3 DNA reads TGTGCCATCACAGGGTCTTTAGGCGAGCAGTACTTC.

V usage is TRBV28 and J usage is TRBJ1-2; 8 nucleotides match TRBD1. V was pared by 4 bases and J by 4 bases, with 2 bases of the junction left unmatched. Germline CDR1 reads MDHEN; CDR2 reads SYDVKM. The CDR3 loop spans 13 amino acids. For the CDR3, the DNA is TGTGCCAGCAGTTGGGACAGGATCTATGGCTACACCTTC. Its translation: CASSWDRIYGYTF.

This clonotype showed up many times. The chain combines TRBV29-1 with TRBJ2-3; possible D gene TRBD1, 6 bases. Germline V gives CDR1 SQVTM, CDR2 ANQGSEA. The V and J ends lost 7 bases and 0 bases respectively, with 11 bases between them. The CDR3 has 13 amino acids. The CDR3 coding sequence is TGCAGCGACAGGGTGTCTAGCACAGATACGCAGTATTTT. Its protein is CSDRVSSTDTQYF.

The V and J genes are TRBV20-1 and TRBJ2-7; 8 bases are a match to TRBD1. CDR1 is DFQATT, CDR2 SNEGSKA, per germline (reference sequence). Losses at the gene ends were 3 bases for V and 3 bases for J; bases not matched to a gene: 13. This CDR3 comprises 16 residues. In nucleotides, the CDR3 is TGCAGTGCTAGTGTATTGAGGACAGGGCGACACTACGAGCAGTACTTC. Translation: CSASVLRTGRHYEQYF.

In this sample, this clonotype turned up many times. As DNA, the CDR3 is TGTGCCTGGAGCGCCGATAGCAATCAGCCCCAGCATTTT. Amino acids: CAWSADSNQPQHF. The chain is built from TRBV30 and TRBJ1-5, with D unresolved. This CDR3 spans 13 amino acids. CDR1 and CDR2 (germline): GTSNPN, SVGIG (reference sequence). The ends were cut back, 3 bases at V and 0 bases at J, with 6 bases in the middle.

Many counts were recorded for this clonotype. This chain connects TRBV18 to TRBJ2-3; 9 nucleotides line up with TRBD1. The CDR3 consists of 16 residues. The V gene end was trimmed by 3 bases and the J gene end by 4 bases; junction bases not matched to a gene: 8. Germline values: CDR1 KGHSH, CDR2 LQKENI. CDR3 nucleotides: TGTGCCAGCTCACCTCGTCCGGGACAGGGACCAGATACGCAGTATTTT. The encoded protein is CASSPRPGQGPDTQYF.

The chain joins TRBV6-2 or TRBV6-3 to TRBJ2-3; D is possibly TRBD2 (6 bases). Trimming took off 5 bases at V and 4 bases at J, with 13 bases between the two ends. Per the germline V gene, CDR1 is MNHEY and CDR2 is SVGEGT. This CDR3 comprises 14 residues. The CDR3 spells CASSPMWGADTQYF. In DNA, the CDR3 is TGTGCCAGCAGTCCCATGTGGGGGGCAGATACGCAGTATTTT.

This clonotype has ten or more counts. DNA for the CDR3: TGTGCCAGCAGTGAAGCTCCCGGAATCTACGAGCAGTACTTC. Its translation is CASSEAPGIYEQYF. The chain couples TRBV6-1 to TRBJ2-7; D unclear. V lost 0 bases to trimming and J lost 3 bases, with 9 bases between them. The CDR3 extends over 14 amino acids. CDR1 MNHNS and CDR2 SASEGT come from the germline V gene.

In this sample, this clonotype turned up many times. This chain connects TRBV6-1 to TRBJ2-1, with 8 bases identical to TRBD2. V shed 6 bases and J 5 bases; nucleotides not matched to a gene: 6. Germline-derived CDR1 and CDR2 are MNHNS and SASEGT. This CDR3 has 14 amino acids. DNA of the CDR3: TGTGCCAGCAGAAACTTAGCGGGAAACAATGAGCAGTTCTTC. Translated: CASRNLAGNNEQFF.

This clonotype came up a few times. The V call is TRBV20-1, the J call TRBJ2-7, with 8 bases that match TRBD1. Germline V gene lookup returns CDR1 DFQATT and CDR2 SNEGSKA (reference sequence). V shed 0 bases, J shed 4 bases, and the junction held 5 bases outside the gene matches. The CDR3 runs to 14 residues. CDR3 amino acids: CSAREAGGRYEQYF. Here the CDR3 DNA reads TGCAGTGCTAGAGAAGCAGGGGGCCGGTACGAGCAGTACTTC.

This clonotype was counted ten times or more. The CDR3 protein is CASSPRVQGDSPLHF. CDR3 DNA: TGTGCCAGCTCACCAAGGGTCCAGGGCGACTCACCCCTCCACTTT. The chain combines TRBV18 with TRBJ1-6; the D gene is possibly TRBD1 (5 bases). In germline, CDR1 is KGHSH, CDR2 LQKENI. The CDR3 has 15 residues. Trimming removed 2 bases from V and 10 bases from J, with 15 bases in between. Full variable domain (outside the CDR3, taken from reference TRBV18 and TRBJ1-6): NAGVMQNPRHLVRRRGQEARLRCSPMKGHSHVYWYRQLPEEGLKFMVYLQKENIIDESGMPKERFSAEFPKEGPSILRIQQVVRGDSAAYFCASSPRVQGDSPLHFGNGTRLTVT.

In its sample, this clonotype was seen a few times. This sequence may be a read error, since a much larger clone differs from it by one base. J is TRBJ1-1 and V is TRBV10-3; no reliable D call. Per germline, CDR1 ENHRY and CDR2 SYGVKD. V lost 3 bases and J lost 5, with 10 bases in between. The CDR3 runs 13 residues. The CDR3 sequence: CAISDIRKTEAFF. Here the CDR3 DNA reads TGTGCCATCAGTGACATACGGAAGACTGAAGCTTTCTTT.

The chain couples TRBV30 to TRBJ2-7; D uncertain. Germline lookup yields CDR1 GTSNPN and CDR2 SVGIG (reference sequence). This CDR3 region has 14 residues. Trimming took off 2 bases at V and 8 bases at J, with 19 bases between the two ends. The CDR3: CAWSSWLTLAKQYF. The DNA for the CDR3 is TGTGCCTGGAGTTCATGGTTGACGTTGGCCAAGCAGTACTTC.

This clonotype has at least ten counts. The chain combines TRBV5-1 with TRBJ2-1, with 8 nucleotides matching TRBD2. Germline loops: CDR1 SGHRS, CDR2 YFSETQ. CDR3 size: 13 residues. With 3 bases clipped from V and 10 bases from J, the junction kept 6 bases outside the gene matches. CDR3 loop: CASSYRPSGEQFF. DNA for the CDR3: TGCGCCAGCAGCTACCGACCTAGCGGGGAGCAGTTCTTC.

This chain links TRBV6-1 with TRBJ2-3, with 7 bases matching TRBD1. The J call may be wrong; the DNA end is better matched by TRBJ2-5. Germline V gives CDR1 MNHNS, CDR2 SASEGT. The CDR3 sequence is 17 residues long. The CDR3 nucleotides are TGTGCCAGCAGCCCGAGACAGGGAATCCGAGGTGGGCAGACCCAGTACTTC. This encodes CASSPRQGIRGGQTQYF.

The J gene is TRBJ2-7, the V gene TRBV10-3; 12 positions agree with TRBD2. With 11 bases clipped from V and 5 bases from J, the junction kept 10 bases outside the gene matches. CDR3 length equals 14 residues. From germline, CDR1 is ENHRY and CDR2 SYGVKD. As DNA, the CDR3 is TGTGCCGCCAGACTAGCGGGGGATCTCGACGAGCAGTACTTC. Its translation: CAARLAGDLDEQYF.

This clonotype was recorded at least ten times. V is TRBV30 and J is TRBJ1-1; tentatively, D is TRBD1 (5 bases). V was clipped by 0 bases and J by 1 base, with 9 bases between them. The CDR3 loop spans 14 amino acids. Germline V gene sequence: CDR1 GTSNPN, CDR2 SVGIG (reference sequence). CDR3 bases: TGTGCCTGGAGTGTACTTAGGGGGAACACTGAAGCTTTCTTT. This encodes CAWSVLRGNTEAFF.